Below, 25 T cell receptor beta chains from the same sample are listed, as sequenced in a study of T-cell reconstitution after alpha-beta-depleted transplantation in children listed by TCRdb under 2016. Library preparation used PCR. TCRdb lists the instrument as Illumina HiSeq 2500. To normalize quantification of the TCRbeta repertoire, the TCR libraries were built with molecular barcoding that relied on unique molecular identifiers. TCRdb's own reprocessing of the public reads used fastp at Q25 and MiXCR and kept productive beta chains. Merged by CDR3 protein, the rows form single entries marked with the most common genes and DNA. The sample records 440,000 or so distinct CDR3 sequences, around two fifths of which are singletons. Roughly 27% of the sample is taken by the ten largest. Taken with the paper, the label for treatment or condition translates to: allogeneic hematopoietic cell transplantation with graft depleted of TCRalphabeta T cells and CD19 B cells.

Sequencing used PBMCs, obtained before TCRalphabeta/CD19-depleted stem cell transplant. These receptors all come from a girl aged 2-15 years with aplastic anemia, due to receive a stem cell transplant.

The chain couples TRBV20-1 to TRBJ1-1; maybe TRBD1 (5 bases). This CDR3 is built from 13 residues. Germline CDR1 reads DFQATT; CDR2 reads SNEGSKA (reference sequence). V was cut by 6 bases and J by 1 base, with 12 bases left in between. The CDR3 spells CSARFDRNTEAFF. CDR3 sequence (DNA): TGCAGTGCCCGATTCGACAGGAACACTGAAGCTTTCTTT.

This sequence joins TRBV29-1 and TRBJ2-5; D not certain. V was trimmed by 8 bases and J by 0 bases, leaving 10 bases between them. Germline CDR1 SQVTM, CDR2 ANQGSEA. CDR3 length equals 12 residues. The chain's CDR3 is CSSRVYQETQYF. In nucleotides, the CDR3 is TGCAGCTCGCGAGTGTACCAAGAGACCCAGTACTTC.

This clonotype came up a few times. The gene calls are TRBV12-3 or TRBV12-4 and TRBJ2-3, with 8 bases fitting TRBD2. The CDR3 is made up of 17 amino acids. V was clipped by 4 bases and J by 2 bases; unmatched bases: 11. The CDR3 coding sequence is TGTGCCAGCAGTTCCCCATTAGCGGGGACCTTCACAGATACGCAGTATTTT. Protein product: CASSSPLAGTFTDTQYF.

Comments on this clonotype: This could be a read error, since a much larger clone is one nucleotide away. In nucleotides, the CDR3 is TGCGCCAGCAGCCCGGACAGTTCCTACAATGAGCGGTTCTTC. Translated, it gives CASSPDSSYNERFF. The rearrangement joins TRBV5-1 to TRBJ2-1, with a tentative D call TRBD1 (6 bases). Germline V CDR1 and CDR2: SGHRS, YFSETQ. CDR3 size: 14 residues.

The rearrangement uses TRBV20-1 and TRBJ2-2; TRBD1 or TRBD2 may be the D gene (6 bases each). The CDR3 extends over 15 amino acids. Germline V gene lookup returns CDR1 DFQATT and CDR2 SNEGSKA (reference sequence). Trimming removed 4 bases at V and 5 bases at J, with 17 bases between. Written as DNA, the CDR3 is TGCAGTGCTATGTGGGGGGCGAAAGGGACCGGGGAGCTGTTTTTT. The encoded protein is CSAMWGAKGTGELFF.

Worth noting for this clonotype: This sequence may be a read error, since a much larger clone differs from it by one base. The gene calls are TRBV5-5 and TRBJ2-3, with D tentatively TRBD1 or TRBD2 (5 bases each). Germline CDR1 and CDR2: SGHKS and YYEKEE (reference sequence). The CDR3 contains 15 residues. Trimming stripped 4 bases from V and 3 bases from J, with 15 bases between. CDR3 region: CASSVTHGGTDTQYF. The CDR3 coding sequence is TGTGCCAGCAGCGTGACTCATGGGGGAACAGATACGCAGTATTTT.

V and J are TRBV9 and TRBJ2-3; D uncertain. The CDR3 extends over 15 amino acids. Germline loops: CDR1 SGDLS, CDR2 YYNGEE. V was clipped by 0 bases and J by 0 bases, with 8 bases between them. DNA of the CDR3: TGTGCCAGCAGCGTAGGGACCCCTAGCACAGATACGCAGTATTTT. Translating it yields CASSVGTPSTDTQYF. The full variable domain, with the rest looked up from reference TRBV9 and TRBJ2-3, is DSGVTQTPKHLITATGQRVTLRCSPRSGDLSVYWYQQSLDQGLQFLIQYYNGEERAKGNILERFSAQQFPDLHSELNLSSLELGDSALYFCASSVGTPSTDTQYFGPGTRLTVL.

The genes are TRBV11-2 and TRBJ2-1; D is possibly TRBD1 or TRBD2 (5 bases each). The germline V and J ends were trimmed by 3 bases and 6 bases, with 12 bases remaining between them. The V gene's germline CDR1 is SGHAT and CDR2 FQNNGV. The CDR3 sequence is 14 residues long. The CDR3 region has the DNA TGTGCCAGCAGCTTGACCCCTGGGGGCAATGAGCAGTTCTTC. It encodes CASSLTPGGNEQFF.

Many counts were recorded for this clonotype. The CDR3 region has the DNA TGCGCCAGCAGCGCGGGACGGCAATCTGCAACTAATGAAAAACTGTTTTTT. Translation: CASSAGRQSATNEKLFF. The chain couples TRBV5-1 to TRBJ1-4; tentatively, D is TRBD1 (5 bases). This CDR3 has 17 amino acids. Trimming removed 4 bases from V and 0 bases from J, with 16 bases in between. The germline V gene encodes CDR1 SGHRS and CDR2 YFSETQ.

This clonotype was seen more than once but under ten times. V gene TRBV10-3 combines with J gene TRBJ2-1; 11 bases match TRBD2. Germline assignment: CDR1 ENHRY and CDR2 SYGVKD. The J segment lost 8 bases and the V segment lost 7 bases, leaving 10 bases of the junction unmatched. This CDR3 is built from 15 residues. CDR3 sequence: CAIKKGTSGVDEQFF. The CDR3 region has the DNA TGTGCCATCAAGAAAGGGACTAGCGGCGTCGATGAGCAGTTCTTC.

CDR3: CATSTFGEGSTDTQYF. For the CDR3, the DNA is TGTGCCACCAGCACTTTCGGGGAGGGGAGCACAGATACGCAGTATTTT. The chain recombines TRBV15 with TRBJ2-3; 7 bases match TRBD2. Per the germline V gene, CDR1 is LNHNV and CDR2 is YYDKDF (reference sequence). This CDR3 spans 16 amino acids. V shed 4 bases and J 0 bases; nucleotides not matched to a gene: 7.

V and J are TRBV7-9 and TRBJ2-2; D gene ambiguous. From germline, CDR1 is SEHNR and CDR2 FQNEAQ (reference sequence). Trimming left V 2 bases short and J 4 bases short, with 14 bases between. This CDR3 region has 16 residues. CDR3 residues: CASSLRPLVGTGELFF. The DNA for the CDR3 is TGTGCCAGCAGCTTACGACCGTTGGTGGGCACCGGGGAGCTGTTTTTT. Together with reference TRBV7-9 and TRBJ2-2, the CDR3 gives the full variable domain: DTGVSQNPRHKITKRGQNVTFRCDPISEHNRLYWYRQTLGQGPEFLTYFQNEAQLEKSRLLSDRFSAERPKGSFSTLEIQRTEQGDSAMYLCASSLRPLVGTGELFFGEGSRLTVL.

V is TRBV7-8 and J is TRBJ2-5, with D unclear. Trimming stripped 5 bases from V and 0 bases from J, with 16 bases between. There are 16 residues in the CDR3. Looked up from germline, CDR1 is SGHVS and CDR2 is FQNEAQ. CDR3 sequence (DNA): TGTGCCAGCAGCGTAGGCATCAGACGGTACCAAGAGACCCAGTACTTC. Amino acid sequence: CASSVGIRRYQETQYF.

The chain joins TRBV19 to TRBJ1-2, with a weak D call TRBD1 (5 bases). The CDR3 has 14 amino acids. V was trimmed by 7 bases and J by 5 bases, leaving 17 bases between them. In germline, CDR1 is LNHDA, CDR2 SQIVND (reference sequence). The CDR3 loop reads CASTRDSRVYGYTF. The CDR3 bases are TGTGCCAGTACCAGAGACAGTCGTGTTTATGGCTACACCTTC. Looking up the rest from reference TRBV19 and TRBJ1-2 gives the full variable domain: DGGITQSPKYLFRKEGQNVTLSCEQNLNHDAMYWYRQDPGQGLRLIYYSQIVNDFQKGDIAEGYSVSREKKESFPLTVTSAQKNPTAFYLCASTRDSRVYGYTFGSGTRLTVV.

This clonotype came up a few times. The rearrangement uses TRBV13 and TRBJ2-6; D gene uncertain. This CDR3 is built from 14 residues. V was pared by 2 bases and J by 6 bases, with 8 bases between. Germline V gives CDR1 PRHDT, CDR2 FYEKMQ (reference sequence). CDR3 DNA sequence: TGTGCCAGCAGCTTATTCGAGGTGGCCAACGTCCTGACTTTC. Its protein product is CASSLFEVANVLTF.

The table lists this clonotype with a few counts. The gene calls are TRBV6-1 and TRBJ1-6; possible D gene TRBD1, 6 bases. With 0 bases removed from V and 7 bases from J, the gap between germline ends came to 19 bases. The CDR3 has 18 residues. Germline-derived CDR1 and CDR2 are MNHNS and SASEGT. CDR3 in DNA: TGTGCCAGCAGTGAAGCCCGGGGGGGCTGGTCGTGGAATTCACCCCTCCACTTT. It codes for CASSEARGGWSWNSPLHF.

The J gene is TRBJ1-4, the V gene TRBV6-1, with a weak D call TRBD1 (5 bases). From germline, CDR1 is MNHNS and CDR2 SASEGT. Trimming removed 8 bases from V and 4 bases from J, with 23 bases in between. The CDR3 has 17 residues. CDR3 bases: TGTGCCAGCCGGACCACAGCAGTGACAGCGCTTAATGAAAAACTGTTTTTT. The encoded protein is CASRTTAVTALNEKLFF.

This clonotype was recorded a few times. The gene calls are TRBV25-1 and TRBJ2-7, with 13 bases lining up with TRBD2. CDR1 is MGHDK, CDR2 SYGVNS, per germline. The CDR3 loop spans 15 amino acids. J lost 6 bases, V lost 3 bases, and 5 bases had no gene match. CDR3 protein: CASSEKLAGGREQYF. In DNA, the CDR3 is TGTGCCAGCAGTGAGAAACTAGCGGGGGGGCGCGAGCAGTACTTC.

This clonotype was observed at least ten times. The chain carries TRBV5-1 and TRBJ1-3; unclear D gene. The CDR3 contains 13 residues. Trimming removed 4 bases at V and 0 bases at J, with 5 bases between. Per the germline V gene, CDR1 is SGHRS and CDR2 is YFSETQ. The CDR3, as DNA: TGCGCCAGCAGCGAAGCCTCTGGAAACACCATATATTTT. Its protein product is CASSEASGNTIYF. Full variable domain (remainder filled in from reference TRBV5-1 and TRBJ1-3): KAGVTQTPRYLIKTRGQQVTLSCSPISGHRSVSWYQQTPGQGLQFLFEYFSETQRNKGNFPGRFSGRQFSNSRSEMNVSTLELGDSALYLCASSEASGNTIYFGEGSWLTVV.

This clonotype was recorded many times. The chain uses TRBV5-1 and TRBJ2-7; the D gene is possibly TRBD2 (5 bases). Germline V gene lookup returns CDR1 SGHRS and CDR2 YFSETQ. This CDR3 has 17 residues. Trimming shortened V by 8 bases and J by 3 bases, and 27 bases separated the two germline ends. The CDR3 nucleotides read TGCGCCAGATGGCGGAGGCGAGGCGCCCCAATGGGCTACGAGCAGTACTTC. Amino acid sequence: CARWRRRGAPMGYEQYF.

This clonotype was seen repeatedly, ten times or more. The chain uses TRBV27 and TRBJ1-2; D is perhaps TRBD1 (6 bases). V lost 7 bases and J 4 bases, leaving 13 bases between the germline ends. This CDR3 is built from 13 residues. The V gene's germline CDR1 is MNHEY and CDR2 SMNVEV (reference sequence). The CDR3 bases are TGTGCCAGCAAGAAACAGGGTCCCTATGGCTACACCTTC. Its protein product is CASKKQGPYGYTF.

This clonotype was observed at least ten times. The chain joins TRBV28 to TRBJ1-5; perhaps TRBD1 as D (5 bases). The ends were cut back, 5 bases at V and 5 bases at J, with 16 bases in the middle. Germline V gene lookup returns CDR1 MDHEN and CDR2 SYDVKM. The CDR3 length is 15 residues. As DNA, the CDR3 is TGTGCCAGCAGTGCCGAGTGGGGGGGAGATCAGCCCCAGCATTTT. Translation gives CASSAEWGGDQPQHF. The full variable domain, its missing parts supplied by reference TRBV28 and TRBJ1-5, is DVKVTQSSRYLVKRTGEKVFLECVQDMDHENMFWYRQDPGLGLRLIYFSYDVKMKEKGDIPEGYSVSREKKERFSLILESASTNQTSMYLCASSAEWGGDQPQHFGDGTRLSIL.

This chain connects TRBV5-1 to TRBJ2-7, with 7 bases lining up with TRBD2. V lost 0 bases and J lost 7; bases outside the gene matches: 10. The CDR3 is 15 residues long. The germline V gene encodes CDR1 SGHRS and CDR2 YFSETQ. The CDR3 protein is CASSLDPGGVREQYF. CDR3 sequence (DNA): TGCGCCAGCAGCTTGGACCCGGGAGGAGTACGGGAGCAGTACTTC.

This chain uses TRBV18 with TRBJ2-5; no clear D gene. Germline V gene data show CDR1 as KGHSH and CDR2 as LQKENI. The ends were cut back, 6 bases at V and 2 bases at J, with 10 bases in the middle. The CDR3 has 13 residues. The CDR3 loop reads CASSYIEQETQYF. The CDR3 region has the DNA TGTGCCAGCTCTTATATTGAACAAGAGACCCAGTACTTC. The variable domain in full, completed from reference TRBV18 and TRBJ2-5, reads NAGVMQNPRHLVRRRGQEARLRCSPMKGHSHVYWYRQLPEEGLKFMVYLQKENIIDESGMPKERFSAEFPKEGPSILRIQQVVRGDSAAYFCASSYIEQETQYFGPGTRLLVL.

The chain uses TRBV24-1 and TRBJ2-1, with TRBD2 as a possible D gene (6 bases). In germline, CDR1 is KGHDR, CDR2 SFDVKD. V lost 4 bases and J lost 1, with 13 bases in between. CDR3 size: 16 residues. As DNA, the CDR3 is TGTGCCACCAGTGACCGTATAGCGGCATCCTACAATGAGCAGTTCTTC. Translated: CATSDRIAASYNEQFF.